Following are 26 T cell receptor beta chains from one sample sequenced in a study of T cell changes during pregnancy in multiple sclerosis. The protocol was immunoSEQ multiplex PCR, while the TCRdb copy is restricted to in-frame clones and leaves out a portion. The table shows roughly 20,000 clones, with roughly 90% occurring only once. The sample in question was CD8+ T cells from peripheral blood mononuclear cells, obtained in the third trimester of pregnancy. The receptor source for this set is a female donor in good health, enrolled as a control in a pregnancy study.

V gene TRBV10-1 combines with J gene TRBJ1-1, with 12 bases fitting TRBD1. Trimming removed 4 bases from V and 11 bases from J; junction bases left unmatched: 5. The CDR3 consists of 13 residues. From germline, CDR1 is WNHNN and CDR2 SYGVQD (reference sequence). CDR3 sequence: CASSAGTGGQAFF. The CDR3 DNA reads as TGCGCCAGCAGTGCGGGGACAGGGGGCCAGGCTTTCTTT.

V is TRBV7-9 and J is TRBJ2-3, with 14 bases identical to TRBD2. Germline V gene data show CDR1 as SEHNR and CDR2 as FQNEAQ (reference sequence). The CDR3 consists of 17 residues. V shed 1 base and J 6 bases; nucleotides not matched to a gene: 6. CDR3 sequence (DNA): TGTGCCAGCAGCTTAGACCCGACTAGCGGGGGGGCGGATACGCAGTATTTT. Its translation is CASSLDPTSGGADTQYF.

This clone was counted between two and nine times. V usage is TRBV5-1 and J usage is TRBJ1-1; tentatively, D is TRBD1 (5 bases). CDR1 and CDR2 (germline): SGHRS, YFSETQ. This CDR3 contains 16 residues. The V end lost 4 bases, the J end lost 6 bases, and 22 bases lay between the germline ends. The CDR3 reads CASSPDNSLMGPEAFF. The CDR3 coding sequence is TGCGCCAGCAGCCCCGACAACAGCCTTATGGGGCCTGAAGCTTTCTTT.

The chain recombines TRBV15 with TRBJ1-4, with 7 bases matching TRBD1. The J segment lost 6 bases and the V segment lost 9 bases, leaving 4 bases of the junction unmatched. CDR1 is LNHNV and CDR2 is YYDKDF in the germline V gene (reference sequence). The CDR3 length is 12 residues. CDR3 nucleotide sequence: TGTGCCACGAGGGGGCCCGATGAAAAACTGTTTTTT. This encodes CATRGPDEKLFF.

This chain connects TRBV10-3 to TRBJ2-7; D possibly corresponds to TRBD1 (5 bases). The length of the CDR3 is 14 residues. Between the trimmed V and J ends, which lost 6 bases and 3 bases, there was a span of 15 bases. Germline CDR1 ENHRY, CDR2 SYGVKD. The CDR3 coding sequence is TGTGCCATCAGCGAACAGGTTGGGATCTACGAGCAGTACTTC. Translated: CAISEQVGIYEQYF.

The chain carries TRBV4-1 and TRBJ2-5; 7 nucleotides line up with TRBD2. The CDR3 loop spans 14 amino acids. The germline gives CDR1 MGHRA, CDR2 YSYEKL. With 2 bases clipped from V and 3 bases from J, the junction kept 3 bases outside the gene matches. This chain's CDR3 is CASSQRLAEETQYF. In nucleotides, the CDR3 is TGCGCCAGCAGCCAACGGCTAGCGGAAGAGACCCAGTACTTC.

This chain connects TRBV5-5 to TRBJ2-4; 7 bases are shared with TRBD1. With V trimmed by 4 bases and J by 11 bases, 12 bases remained unmatched. The germline gives CDR1 SGHKS, CDR2 YYEKEE (reference sequence). This CDR3 has 14 amino acids. The CDR3 region is CASSMDRWGDFQYF. The CDR3 bases are TGTGCCAGCAGCATGGACAGGTGGGGTGATTTTCAGTACTTC.

The chain recombines TRBV11-2 with TRBJ1-2, with D possibly TRBD1 on 5 matching bases. Germline loops: CDR1 SGHAT, CDR2 FQNNGV. This CDR3 has 15 amino acids. V shed 0 bases and J shed 4 bases, with 12 bases lying between them. The CDR3 coding sequence is TGTGCCAGCAGCTTAGAGGGGGGAAATAGCTATGGCTACACCTTC. Protein sequence: CASSLEGGNSYGYTF. Filled out from reference TRBV11-2 and TRBJ1-2, the complete variable domain reads EAGVAQSPRYKIIEKRQSVAFWCNPISGHATLYWYQQILGQGPKLLIQFQNNGVVDDSQLPKDRFSAERLKGVDSTLKIQPAKLEDSAVYLCASSLEGGNSYGYTFGSGTRLTVV.

V is TRBV4-3 and J is TRBJ2-6; 9 bases align to TRBD2. Germline V gene data show CDR1 as LGHNA and CDR2 as YSLEER. Trimming removed 1 base from V and 3 bases from J; junction bases left unmatched: 1. The CDR3 has 16 amino acids. CDR3 sequence reads: CASSQVSGSGANVLTF. CDR3 bases: TGCGCCAGCAGCCAAGTTAGCGGGAGTGGGGCCAACGTCCTGACTTTC.

The chain employs TRBV10-3 and TRBJ2-2; 7 nucleotides agree with TRBD2. From germline, CDR1 is ENHRY and CDR2 SYGVKD. V dropped 6 bases and J dropped 5; count of bases not matched to a gene: 12. The CDR3 runs to 16 residues. CDR3 bases: TGTGCCATCAGGACCCTCAGCGGGAAAAGAACCGGGGAGCTGTTTTTT. This codes for CAIRTLSGKRTGELFF.

The chain is built from TRBV4-2 and TRBJ2-7; 7 bases are shared with TRBD2. CDR3 length: 16 amino acids. V lost 0 bases, J lost 3 bases, and 8 bases stayed unmatched. Germline loops: CDR1 LGHNA, CDR2 YNFKEQ. The CDR3 DNA is TGTGCCAGCAGCCAAGATCGGGGGACGGGAGGCTACGAGCAGTACTTC. Translation gives CASSQDRGTGGYEQYF.

The J gene is TRBJ1-1, the V gene TRBV11-2, with D perhaps matching TRBD1 (6 bases). The germline V gene has CDR1 SGHAT and CDR2 FQNNGV. V was cut by 5 bases and J by 3 bases, with 19 bases left in between. This CDR3 is 16 amino acids long. The CDR3 DNA sequence: TGTGCCAGCAGCGAAGAAAACAGGGTTAGGGACACTGAAGCTTTCTTT. Protein sequence: CASSEENRVRDTEAFF.

The V and J genes are TRBV28 and TRBJ2-1, with TRBD2 matching over 10 bases. CDR1 MDHEN and CDR2 SYDVKM come from the germline V gene. This CDR3 has 18 amino acids. Trimming cost V 3 bases and J 8 bases; bases outside gene matches: 16. The CDR3 loop reads CASSFPEDSGRFLHEQFF. The CDR3 DNA reads as TGTGCCAGCAGTTTTCCGGAAGATAGCGGGAGGTTCTTGCATGAGCAGTTCTTC.

The V gene is TRBV28, the J gene TRBJ2-7; 9 positions match TRBD1. With V trimmed by 6 bases and J by 5 bases, 8 bases remained unmatched. CDR3 length: 14 residues. Germline CDR1 MDHEN, CDR2 SYDVKM. This chain's CDR3 is CASRSGTGLNEQYF. CDR3 bases: TGTGCCAGCAGGTCCGGGACAGGGCTCAACGAGCAGTACTTC.

This clone was found a few times. The gene calls are TRBV5-4 and TRBJ2-7; 11 bases fit TRBD2. The V segment lost 4 bases and the J segment 5 bases; nucleotides outside the gene matches: 8. The CDR3 is made up of 15 amino acids. Germline CDR1 is SGHNT and CDR2 is YYREEE (reference sequence). The CDR3 here is CASSGLAGPLHEQYF. In DNA, the CDR3 is TGTGCCAGCAGCGGACTAGCGGGCCCCCTCCACGAGCAGTACTTC.

This CDR3 is CASSPSRGRTDTQYF. The CDR3 nucleotides are TGTGCCAGCAGTCCTAGCAGGGGGCGGACAGATACGCAGTATTTT. The chain joins TRBV27 to TRBJ2-3; 8 bases fit TRBD1. V lost 5 bases and J lost 3; bases outside the gene matches: 7. CDR3 size: 15 residues. Looked up from germline, CDR1 is MNHEY and CDR2 is SMNVEV (reference sequence).

The V call is TRBV19, the J call TRBJ1-1; D gene uncertain. Looked up from germline, CDR1 is LNHDA and CDR2 is SQIVND (reference sequence). This CDR3 contains 15 residues. The ends were cut back, 3 bases at V and 0 bases at J, with 11 bases in the middle. CDR3 sequence: CASSILDGMNTEAFF. CDR3 sequence (DNA): TGTGCCAGTAGTATTTTGGACGGGATGAACACTGAAGCTTTCTTT.

This chain joins TRBV27 and TRBJ2-1, with TRBD2 as a possible D gene (7 bases). Germline V CDR1 and CDR2: MNHEY, SMNVEV (reference sequence). V dropped 0 bases and J dropped 12 bases, with 15 bases sitting between them. This CDR3 has 14 amino acids. CDR3: CASSLSKGGAGQFF. DNA for the CDR3: TGTGCCAGCAGTTTATCGAAGGGGGGGGCCGGGCAGTTCTTC.

This chain joins TRBV28 and TRBJ1-1, with TRBD1 matching 9 bases. The CDR3 runs 16 residues. V lost 2 bases and J lost 4; bases outside the gene matches: 8. Germline V gene data show CDR1 as MDHEN and CDR2 as SYDVKM. CDR3 residues: CASSLRTGGVGTEAFF. Written as DNA, the CDR3 is TGTGCCAGCAGTTTACGTACAGGGGGCGTAGGCACTGAAGCTTTCTTT.

This rearrangement joins TRBV6-5 to TRBJ1-3; D is ambiguous. The CDR3 contains 13 residues. The germline V and J ends were trimmed by 3 bases and 9 bases, with 12 bases remaining between them. Germline-derived CDR1 and CDR2 are MNHEY and SVGAGI. The CDR3 DNA reads TGTGCCAGCAGTTATAGTCGGAGCGGCACCATATATTTT. It specifies CASSYSRSGTIYF.

The rearrangement joins TRBV28 to TRBJ2-1, with a weak D call TRBD2 (5 bases). Germline CDR1 is MDHEN and CDR2 is SYDVKM. V dropped 2 bases and J dropped 6 bases, with 17 bases sitting between them. The CDR3 has 16 amino acids. CDR3 in DNA: TGTGCCAGCAGTTTACGAAGACTTGAGCGGCGCAATGAGCAGTTCTTC. Translated: CASSLRRLERRNEQFF.

The chain links TRBV5-6 to TRBJ2-2; TRBD2 agrees at 14 bases. Germline trimming cut 1 base from V and 0 bases from J; bases unmatched to any gene: 5. This CDR3 contains 19 residues. Germline CDR1 reads SGHDT; CDR2 reads YYEEEE. The CDR3 nucleotides are TGTGCCAGCAGCTTGCCGAGACTAGCGGGAGGGACGAACACCGGGGAGCTGTTTTTT. Translating gives CASSLPRLAGGTNTGELFF.

The J gene is TRBJ2-7, the V gene TRBV7-2; D is perhaps TRBD1 (6 bases). This CDR3 comprises 13 residues. Germline V gives CDR1 SGHTA, CDR2 FQGNSA. V was cut by 3 bases and J by 3 bases, with 9 bases left in between. The CDR3 bases are TGTGCCAGCAGCTTGGGCAGGGGCTACGAGCAGTACTTC. Translating gives CASSLGRGYEQYF.

The CDR3 protein is CASETSRAASYNEQFF. CDR3 bases: TGTGCCAGCGAAACAAGTCGAGCGGCCTCCTACAATGAGCAGTTCTTC. The chain employs TRBV2 and TRBJ2-1, with a weak D call TRBD2 (5 bases). V was cut by 8 bases and J by 0 bases, with 17 bases left in between. The CDR3 runs to 16 residues. Germline lookup yields CDR1 SNHLY and CDR2 FYNNEI.

This chain connects TRBV5-1 to TRBJ1-5; weak D call: TRBD1 (6 bases). Trimming removed 1 base at V and 5 bases at J, with 10 bases between. This CDR3 contains 14 residues. CDR1 and CDR2 from the germline V gene are SGHRS and YFSETQ. The DNA for the CDR3 is TGCGCCAGCAGCTTGTGGGAGGGGGATCAGCCCCAGCATTTT. Protein sequence: CASSLWEGDQPQHF.

This clone was seen more than once but under ten times. This CDR3 reads CASSFGGSNRDEQFF. DNA for the CDR3: TGTGCCAGCAGCTTTGGCGGGAGTAACCGTGATGAGCAGTTCTTC. The chain links TRBV11-2 to TRBJ2-1; TRBD2 aligns across 7 bases. The CDR3 is made up of 15 amino acids. V lost 3 bases to trimming and J lost 8 bases; unmatched junction nucleotides: 10. Germline loops: CDR1 SGHAT, CDR2 FQNNGV.